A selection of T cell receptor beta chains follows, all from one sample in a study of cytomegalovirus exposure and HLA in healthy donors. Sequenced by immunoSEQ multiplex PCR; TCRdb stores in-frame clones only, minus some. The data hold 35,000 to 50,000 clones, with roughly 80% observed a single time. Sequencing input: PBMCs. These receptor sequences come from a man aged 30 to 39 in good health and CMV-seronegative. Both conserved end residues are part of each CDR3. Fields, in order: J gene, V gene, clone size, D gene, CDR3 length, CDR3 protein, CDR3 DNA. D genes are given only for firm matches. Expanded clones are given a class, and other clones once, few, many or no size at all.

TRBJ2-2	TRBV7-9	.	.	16	CSSSLSPVANTGELFF	TGTTCCAGCAGCTTATCCCCGGTCGCGAACACCGGGGAGCTGTTTTTT
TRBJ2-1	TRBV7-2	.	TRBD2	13	CASSFYTSGAQFF	TGTGCCAGCAGCTTTTATACTAGCGGGGCTCAGTTCTTC
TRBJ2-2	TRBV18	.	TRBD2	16	CASSQGLAASGLELFF	TGTGCCAGCTCACAGGGACTAGCGGCATCAGGGCTGGAGCTGTTTTTT
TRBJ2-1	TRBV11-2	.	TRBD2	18	CASSLGASGGFLYNEQFF	TGTGCCAGCAGCTTAGGGGCTAGCGGGGGATTTCTTTACAATGAGCAGTTCTTC
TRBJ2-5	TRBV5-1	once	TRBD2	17	CASTTPGTSEIGETQYF	TGCGCCAGCACCACTCCCGGGACTAGCGAGATTGGGGAGACCCAGTACTTC
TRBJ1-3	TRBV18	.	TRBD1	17	CASSPRTGPLSGNTIYF	TGTGCCAGCTCACCCAGGACAGGCCCACTCTCTGGAAACACCATATATTTT
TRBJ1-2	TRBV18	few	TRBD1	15	CASSPDRVGGYGYTF	TGTGCCAGCTCACCGGACAGGGTCGGTGGGTATGGCTACACCTTC
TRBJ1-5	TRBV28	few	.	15	CASSFPNLRNQPQHF	TGTGCCAGCAGTTTCCCGAACTTGAGGAATCAGCCCCAGCATTTT
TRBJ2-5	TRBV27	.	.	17	CASSLSRSREFRETQYF	TGTGCCAGCAGTTTATCCCGCTCCCGGGAATTTAGGGAGACCCAGTACTTC
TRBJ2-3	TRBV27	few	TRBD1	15	CASSSPGTGTDTQYF	TGTGCCAGCAGTTCGCCCGGGACAGGCACAGATACGCAGTATTTT
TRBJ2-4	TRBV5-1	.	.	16	CASSPLGARGKNIQYF	TGCGCCAGCAGCCCCCTAGGGGCCAGGGGCAAAAACATTCAGTACTTC
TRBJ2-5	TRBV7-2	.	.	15	CASSLAAGKEETQYF	TGTGCCAGCAGCTTAGCTGCGGGAAAAGAAGAGACCCAGTACTTC
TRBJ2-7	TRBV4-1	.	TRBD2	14	CASSQPSGLYEQYF	TGCGCCAGCAGCCAACCTAGCGGACTCTACGAGCAGTACTTC
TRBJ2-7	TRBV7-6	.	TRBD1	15	CASSLELDRGYEQYF	TGTGCCAGCAGCTTAGAATTGGACAGGGGATACGAGCAGTACTTC
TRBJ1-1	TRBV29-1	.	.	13	CSVSSGGVTEAFF	TGCAGCGTTTCCTCTGGGGGGGTCACTGAAGCTTTCTTT
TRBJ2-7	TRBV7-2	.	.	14	CASSLGHKNYEQYF	TGTGCCAGCAGCTTAGGTCACAAAAACTACGAGCAGTACTTC
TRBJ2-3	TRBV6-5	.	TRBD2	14	CASRLGGYSDTQYF	TGTGCCAGCAGGTTGGGGGGGTATTCAGATACGCAGTATTTT
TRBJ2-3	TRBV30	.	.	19	CAWRDVRDLRAYGTDTQYF	TGTGCCTGGAGGGATGTTCGGGATTTGAGGGCCTATGGCACAGATACGCAGTATTTT
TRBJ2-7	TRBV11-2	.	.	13	CASSLATGYEQYF	TGTGCCAGCAGCTTAGCGACAGGTTACGAGCAGTACTTC
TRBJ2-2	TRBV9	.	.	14	CASSVLGLSGELFF	TGTGCCAGCAGCGTACTCGGGTTATCCGGGGAGCTGTTTTTT
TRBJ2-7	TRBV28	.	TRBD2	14	CASRRNGRFYEQYF	TGTGCCAGCCGGAGGAACGGGAGGTTCTACGAGCAGTACTTC
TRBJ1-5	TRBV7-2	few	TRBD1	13	CASSSDRNQPQHF	TGTGCCAGCAGCTCGGACAGGAATCAGCCCCAGCATTTT
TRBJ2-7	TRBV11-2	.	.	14	CASSFGPINYEQYF	TGTGCCAGCAGCTTCGGTCCCATTAACTACGAGCAGTACTTC
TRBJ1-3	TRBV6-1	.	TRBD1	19	CASSEILFGDRISGNTIYF	TGTGCCAGCAGTGAGATTCTATTTGGGGACAGAATCTCTGGAAACACCATATATTTT
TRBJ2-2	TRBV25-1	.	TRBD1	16	CASSEGDRADTGELFF	TGTGCCAGCAGTGAAGGGGACAGGGCCGACACCGGGGAGCTGTTTTTT
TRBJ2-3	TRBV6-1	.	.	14	CASRTDTSVDTQYF	TGTGCCAGCAGAACAGATACATCGGTAGATACGCAGTATTTT
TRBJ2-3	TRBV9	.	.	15	CASSPYPGGGDTQYF	TGTGCCAGCAGCCCATATCCTGGGGGCGGAGATACGCAGTATTTT
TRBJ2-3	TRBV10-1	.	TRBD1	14	CASNSGQVTDTQYF	TGCGCCAGCAATTCGGGACAGGTCACAGATACGCAGTATTTT
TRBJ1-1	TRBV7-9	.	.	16	CASSLEGGYPNTEAFF	TGTGCCAGCAGCTTAGAAGGAGGCTACCCTAACACTGAAGCTTTCTTT
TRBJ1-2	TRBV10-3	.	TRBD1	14	CAITPGQGTYGYTF	TGTGCCATCACCCCGGGACAGGGAACCTATGGCTACACCTTC
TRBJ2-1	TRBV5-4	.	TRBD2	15	CASRSGGWVFNEQFF	TGTGCCAGCAGGTCGGGAGGTTGGGTATTTAATGAGCAGTTCTTC
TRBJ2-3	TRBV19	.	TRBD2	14	CASKGGGRADTQYF	TGTGCCAGTAAAGGGGGCGGGAGGGCAGATACGCAGTATTTT
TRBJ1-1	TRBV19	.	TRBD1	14	CASLGTAANTEAFF	TGTGCCAGTCTGGGGACAGCGGCGAACACTGAAGCTTTCTTT
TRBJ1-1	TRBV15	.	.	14	CATSTRSTGTEAFF	TGTGCCACCAGCACCAGGTCCACGGGGACTGAAGCTTTCTTT
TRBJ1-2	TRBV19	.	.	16	CASSMSGVPSIYGYTF	TGTGCCAGTAGTATGTCAGGGGTTCCCTCTATCTATGGCTACACCTTC
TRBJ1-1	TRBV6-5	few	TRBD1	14	CASNRQGMNTEAFF	TGTGCCAGCAATAGACAGGGGATGAACACTGAAGCTTTCTTT
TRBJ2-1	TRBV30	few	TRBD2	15	CAWSLRAGPHNEQFF	TGTGCCTGGAGTCTCCGAGCGGGACCTCACAATGAGCAGTTCTTC
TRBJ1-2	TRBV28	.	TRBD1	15	CASSSPDRENYGYTF	TGTGCCAGCAGTTCGCCGGACAGGGAAAACTATGGCTACACCTTC
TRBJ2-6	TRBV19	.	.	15	CASLRGQLGANVLTF	TGTGCCAGCCTCCGGGGTCAGCTGGGGGCCAACGTCCTGACTTTC
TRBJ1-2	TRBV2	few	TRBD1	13	CASSETGAGGYTF	TGTGCCAGCAGTGAAACAGGGGCGGGTGGCTACACCTTC
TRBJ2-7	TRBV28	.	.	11	CASSLSREQYF	TGTGCCAGCAGTTTATCGCGCGAGCAGTACTTC
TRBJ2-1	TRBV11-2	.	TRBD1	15	CASSLGDRSYNEQFF	TGTGCCAGCAGCTTAGGGGACAGGTCCTACAATGAGCAGTTCTTC
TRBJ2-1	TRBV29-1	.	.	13	CSVLGLGGNEQFF	TGCAGCGTTTTAGGACTAGGGGGGAATGAGCAGTTCTTC
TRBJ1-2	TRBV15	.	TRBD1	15	CATSKGGQGRSGYTF	TGTGCCACCAGCAAGGGAGGACAGGGAAGGTCTGGCTACACCTTC
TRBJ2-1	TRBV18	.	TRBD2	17	CASSKTSGGGSYNEQFF	TGTGCCAGCTCGAAGACTAGCGGAGGGGGCTCCTACAATGAGCAGTTCTTC
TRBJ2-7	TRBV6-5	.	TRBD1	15	CASSYSGTGVHEQYF	TGTGCCAGCAGTTACTCAGGGACAGGGGTTCACGAGCAGTACTTC
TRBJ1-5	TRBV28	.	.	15	CASSLGGYSNQPQHF	TGTGCCAGCAGTTTAGGGGGGTATAGCAATCAGCCCCAGCATTTT
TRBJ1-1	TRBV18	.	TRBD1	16	CASSPSWTGGNTEAFF	TGTGCCAGCTCACCCTCTTGGACAGGGGGCAATACTGAAGCTTTCTTT
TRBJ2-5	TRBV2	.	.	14	CASSESETKETQYF	TGTGCCAGCAGTGAGTCCGAGACAAAAGAGACCCAGTACTTC
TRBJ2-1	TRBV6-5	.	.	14	CASSYLGGRPEQFF	TGTGCCAGCAGTTACTTAGGTGGGAGGCCGGAGCAGTTCTTC
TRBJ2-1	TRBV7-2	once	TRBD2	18	CASSLRYPSGRRYNEQFF	TGTGCCAGCAGCTTACGTTACCCGAGCGGGAGACGCTACAATGAGCAGTTCTTC
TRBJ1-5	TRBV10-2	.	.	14	CASSESGMGQPQHF	TGCGCCAGCAGTGAGAGCGGGATGGGTCAGCCCCAGCATTTT
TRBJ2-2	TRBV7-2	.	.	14	CASRGIRGTGELFF	TGTGCCAGCAGGGGGATTAGGGGCACCGGGGAGCTGTTTTTT
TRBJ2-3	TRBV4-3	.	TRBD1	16	CASSQEWGRGLDTQYF	TGCGCCAGCAGCCAAGAGTGGGGCAGGGGGCTTGATACGCAGTATTTT